Given below is one T cell receptor beta chain in context. Per the original data handling: Amplification with reference gene primers provided the estimates of nucleated cell counts. Repertoires were generated with immunoSEQ multiplex PCR, while TCRdb's copy carries only in-frame clones and drops some. Clone size and the V and J calls come from that table; the DNA yielded D and trimming. The repertoire has approximately 100,000 clones, roughly 83% of them found once; the top ten carry 17%. V lost 1 base, J lost 2 bases, and 14 bases lay in between. Looked up from germline, CDR1 is SGHVS and CDR2 is FQNEAQ. The CDR3 contains 16 residues. This specimen belongs to a study of blood T cell repertoires in COVID-19. Across the whole study: Collection of acute and convalescent COVID-19 samples took place in the United States, Italy and Spain.

This TCR derives from an older woman with acute or convalescent COVID-19. This sequence joins TRBV7-8 and TRBJ1-2; D might be TRBD1 (5 bases). The specimen sequenced was peripheral blood. CDR3 sequence reads: CASSLVGGPINYGYTF. The CDR3 DNA sequence: TGTGCCAGCAGCTTAGTCGGGGGACCGATAAACTATGGCTACACCTTC.